Listed here are 6 T cell receptor beta chains from one sample, sequenced in a study of cytomegalovirus exposure and HLA in healthy donors. The PCR had 60 Vbeta and 13 Jbeta primers. Using immunoSEQ multiplex PCR, the repertoire was profiled, and TCRdb retains in-frame clones only, with some absent. This sample's table has around 70,000 clones. The sample taken for sequencing was PBMCs. These receptors were taken from a middle-aged woman in good health and CMV-seropositive.

The rearrangement joins TRBV7-6 to TRBJ1-1; 7 nucleotides match TRBD1. Germline loops: CDR1 SGHVS, CDR2 FNYEAQ. J gave up 4 bases and V 5 bases, and 4 bases lay outside the gene matches. This CDR3 is 13 amino acids long. The CDR3 bases are TGTGCCAGCAGCAAAACAGGGGTCACTGAAGCTTTCTTT. Its translation is CASSKTGVTEAFF.

V and J are TRBV19 and TRBJ1-1, with D hard to call. V was pared by 1 base and J by 4 bases, with 7 bases between. Germline V gives CDR1 LNHDA, CDR2 SQIVND (reference sequence). This CDR3 is 13 amino acids long. The CDR3 loop is CASSIGRSTEAFF. The DNA for the CDR3 is TGTGCCAGTAGTATAGGGAGGAGCACTGAAGCTTTCTTT.

J is TRBJ1-1 and V is TRBV11-2; D unresolved. The CDR3 has 12 amino acids. V gave up 3 bases and J gave up 3 bases, with 5 bases separating them. Germline lookup yields CDR1 SGHAT and CDR2 FQNNGV. The CDR3 here is CASSFGDTEAFF. The CDR3 DNA reads TGTGCCAGCAGCTTCGGGGACACTGAAGCTTTCTTT.

The gene calls are TRBV28 and TRBJ2-1, with unresolved D. The CDR3 runs 16 residues. Germline CDR1 reads MDHEN; CDR2 reads SYDVKM. With 5 bases removed from V and 4 bases from J, the gap between germline ends came to 18 bases. This CDR3 is CASSETPPDGYNEQFF. DNA for the CDR3: TGTGCCAGCAGTGAAACTCCTCCCGACGGGTACAATGAGCAGTTCTTC. The full variable domain, completed using reference TRBV28 and TRBJ2-1, is DVKVTQSSRYLVKRTGEKVFLECVQDMDHENMFWYRQDPGLGLRLIYFSYDVKMKEKGDIPEGYSVSREKKERFSLILESASTNQTSMYLCASSETPPDGYNEQFFGPGTRLTVL.

The rearrangement links TRBV4-3 to TRBJ2-1; 9 positions match TRBD2. Germline loops: CDR1 LGHNA, CDR2 YSLEER. Trimming removed 1 base from V and 7 bases from J; junction bases left unmatched: 5. This CDR3 is built from 15 residues. CDR3 DNA sequence: TGCGCCAGCAGCCAAGGCGGGGGGGCCCTAAATGAGCAGTTCTTC. This sequence encodes CASSQGGGALNEQFF.

This chain joins TRBV7-9 and TRBJ1-6; D may be TRBD1 (6 bases). Trimming removed 5 bases at V and 10 bases at J, with 15 bases between. Germline lookup yields CDR1 SEHNR and CDR2 FQNEAQ (reference sequence). CDR3 length: 14 residues. DNA of the CDR3: TGTGCCAGCAGCCAACAGGGTTTCGGATCACCCCTCCACTTT. This encodes CASSQQGFGSPLHF.